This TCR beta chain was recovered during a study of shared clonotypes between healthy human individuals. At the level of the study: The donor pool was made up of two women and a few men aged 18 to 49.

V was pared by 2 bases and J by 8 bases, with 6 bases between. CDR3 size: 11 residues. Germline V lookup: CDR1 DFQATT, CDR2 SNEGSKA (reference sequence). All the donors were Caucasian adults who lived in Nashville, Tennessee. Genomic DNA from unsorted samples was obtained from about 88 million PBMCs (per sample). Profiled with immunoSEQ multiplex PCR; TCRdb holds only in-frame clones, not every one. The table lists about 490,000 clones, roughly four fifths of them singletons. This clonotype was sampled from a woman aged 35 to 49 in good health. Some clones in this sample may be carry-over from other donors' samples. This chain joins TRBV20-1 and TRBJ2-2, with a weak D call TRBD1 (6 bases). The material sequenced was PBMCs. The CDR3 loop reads CSARQGGELFF. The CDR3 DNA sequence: TGCAGTGCTAGACAGGGGGGGGAGCTGTTTTTT.